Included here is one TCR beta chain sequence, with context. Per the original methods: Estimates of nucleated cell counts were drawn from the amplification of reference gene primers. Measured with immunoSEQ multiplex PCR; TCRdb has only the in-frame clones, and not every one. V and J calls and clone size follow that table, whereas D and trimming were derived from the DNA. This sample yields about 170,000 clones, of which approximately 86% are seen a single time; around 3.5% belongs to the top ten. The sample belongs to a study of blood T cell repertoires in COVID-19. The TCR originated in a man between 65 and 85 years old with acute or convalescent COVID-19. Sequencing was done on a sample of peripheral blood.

The chain's CDR3 is CASSIYTGTAINQPQHF. In DNA form, the CDR3 reads TGTGCCAGTAGTATATATACCGGGACAGCAATCAATCAGCCCCAGCATTTT. The rearrangement links TRBV19 to TRBJ1-5; 7 bases align to TRBD1. Trimming took 2 bases from V and 3 from J; bases not matched to a gene: 10. Germline V gene sequence: CDR1 LNHDA, CDR2 SQIVND (reference sequence). The CDR3 is made up of 17 amino acids.